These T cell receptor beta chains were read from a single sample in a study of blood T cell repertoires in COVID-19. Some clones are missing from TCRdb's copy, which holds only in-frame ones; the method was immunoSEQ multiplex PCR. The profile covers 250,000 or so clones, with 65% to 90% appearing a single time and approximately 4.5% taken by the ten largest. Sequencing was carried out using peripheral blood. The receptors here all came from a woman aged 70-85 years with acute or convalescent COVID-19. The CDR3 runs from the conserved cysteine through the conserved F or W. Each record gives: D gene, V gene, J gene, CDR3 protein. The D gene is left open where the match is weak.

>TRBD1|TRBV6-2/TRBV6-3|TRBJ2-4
CASSYSQGADYF
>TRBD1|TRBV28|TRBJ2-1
CASSLSGQGNNEQFF
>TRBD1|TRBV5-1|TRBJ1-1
CASGTGGVTEAFF
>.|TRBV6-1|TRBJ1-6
CASSEVGGSSYNSPLHF
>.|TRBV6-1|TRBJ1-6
CASSEGHVYNSPLHF
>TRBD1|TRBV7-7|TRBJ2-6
CASSLPDRVLPGANVLTF
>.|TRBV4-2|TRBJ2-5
CASSQEATSEETQYF
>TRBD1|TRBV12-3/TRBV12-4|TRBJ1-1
CASGYRGDTEAFF
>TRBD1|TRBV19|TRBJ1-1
CASTSTGPEAFF
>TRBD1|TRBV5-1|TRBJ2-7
CASNSGQGAYEQYF
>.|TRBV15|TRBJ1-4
CATSRDQGLVEKLFF
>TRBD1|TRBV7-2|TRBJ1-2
CASSQTRTGVGNYGYTF
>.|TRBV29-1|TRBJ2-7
CSVEKGYEQYF
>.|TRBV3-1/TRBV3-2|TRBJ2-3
CASSRTNPSTDTQYF